This T cell receptor beta chain stems from a study of regulatory T cells in long-lasting Graves disease. Time point indicated: newly diagnosed GD, antithyroid drugs for less than 3 months. After RNA was extracted from PBMCs, the TCR library was made from it. Construction of TCR beta libraries relied on iRepertoire HTBI primers and on Arm-PCR targeting CDR3 regions. MiXCR, run by TCRdb on the multiplex PCR reads, gives a single entry per CDR3 protein. The sample lists 350,000 to 550,000 distinct CDR3 sequences; 15% were seen once. These same data were also listed under a study on T cells in Graves' hyperthyroidism and ophthalmopathy.

Sample: peripheral blood mononuclear cells (PBMCs), taken at new diagnosis, from a patient treated with antithyroid drugs. The receptor was derived from a young woman with Graves disease.

The CDR3 DNA follows: TGCGCCAGCAGCCAAGATCCTGATCCTAGCACAGATACGCAGTATTTT. It codes for CASSQDPDPSTDTQYF. The chain carries TRBV4-1 and TRBJ2-3; D is undetermined. The germline V gene has CDR1 MGHRA and CDR2 YSYEKL. Trimming took off 0 bases at V and 0 bases at J, with 10 bases between the two ends. This CDR3 spans 16 amino acids.